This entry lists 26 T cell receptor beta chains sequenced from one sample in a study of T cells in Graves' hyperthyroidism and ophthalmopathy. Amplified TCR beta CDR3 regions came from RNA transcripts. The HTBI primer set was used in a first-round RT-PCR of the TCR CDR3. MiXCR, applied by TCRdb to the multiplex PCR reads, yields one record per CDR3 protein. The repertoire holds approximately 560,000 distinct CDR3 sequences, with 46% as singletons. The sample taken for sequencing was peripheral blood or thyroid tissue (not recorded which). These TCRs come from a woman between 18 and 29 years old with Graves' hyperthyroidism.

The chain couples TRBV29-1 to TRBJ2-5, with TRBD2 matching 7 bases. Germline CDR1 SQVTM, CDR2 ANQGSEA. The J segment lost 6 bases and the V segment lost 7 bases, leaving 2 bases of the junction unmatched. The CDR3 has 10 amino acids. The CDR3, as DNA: TGCAGCGGGGGGGGACAGACCCAGTACTTC. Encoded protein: CSGGGQTQYF.

CDR3 amino acids: CASSPSDRAGSGANVLTF. In DNA, the CDR3 is TGTGCCAGCAGTCCCTCGGACAGGGCAGGGTCTGGGGCCAACGTCCTGACTTTC. The V gene is TRBV12-3 or TRBV12-4, the J gene TRBJ2-6, with 8 bases lining up with TRBD1. The junction had 10 bases not matched to a gene; V was cut back by 5 bases and J by 1 base. The CDR3 runs to 18 residues.

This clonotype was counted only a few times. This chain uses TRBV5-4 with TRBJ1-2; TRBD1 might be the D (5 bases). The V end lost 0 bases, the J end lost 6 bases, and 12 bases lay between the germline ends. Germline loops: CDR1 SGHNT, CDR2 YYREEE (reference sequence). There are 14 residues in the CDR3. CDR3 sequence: CASSLGQGRDGYTF. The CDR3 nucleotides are TGTGCCAGCAGCTTGGGGCAGGGTAGAGATGGCTACACCTTC.

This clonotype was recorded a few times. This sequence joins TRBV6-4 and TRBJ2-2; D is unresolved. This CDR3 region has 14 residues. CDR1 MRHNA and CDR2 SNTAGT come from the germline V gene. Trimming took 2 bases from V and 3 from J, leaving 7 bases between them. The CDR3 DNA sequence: TGTGCCAGCAGTGACCAACGGGACACCGGGGAGCTGTTTTTT. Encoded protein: CASSDQRDTGELFF.

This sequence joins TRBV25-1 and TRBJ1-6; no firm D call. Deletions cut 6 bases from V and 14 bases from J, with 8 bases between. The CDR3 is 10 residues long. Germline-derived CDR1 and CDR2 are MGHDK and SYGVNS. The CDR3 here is CASRSQSLHF. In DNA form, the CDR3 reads TGTGCCAGCAGGAGTCAATCCCTCCACTTT.

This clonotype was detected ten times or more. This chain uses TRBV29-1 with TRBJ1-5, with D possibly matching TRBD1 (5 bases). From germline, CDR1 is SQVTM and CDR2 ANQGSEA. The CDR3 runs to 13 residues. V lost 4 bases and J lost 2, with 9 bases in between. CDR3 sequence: CSVGRGRNQPQHF. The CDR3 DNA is TGCAGCGTTGGGAGGGGTCGCAATCAGCCCCAGCATTTT.

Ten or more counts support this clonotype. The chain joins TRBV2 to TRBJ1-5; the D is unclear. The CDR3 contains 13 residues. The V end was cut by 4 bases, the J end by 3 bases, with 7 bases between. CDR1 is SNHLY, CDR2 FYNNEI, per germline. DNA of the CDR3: TGTGCCAGCAGTGCCAAGCCCAATCAGCCCCAGCATTTT. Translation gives CASSAKPNQPQHF.

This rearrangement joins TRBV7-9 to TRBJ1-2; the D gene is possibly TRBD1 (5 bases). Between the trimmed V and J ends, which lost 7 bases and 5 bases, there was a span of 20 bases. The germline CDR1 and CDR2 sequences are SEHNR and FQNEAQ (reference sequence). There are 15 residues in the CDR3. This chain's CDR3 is CASNVMGDHVYGYTF. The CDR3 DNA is TGTGCCAGCAACGTAATGGGGGACCACGTGTATGGCTACACCTTC.

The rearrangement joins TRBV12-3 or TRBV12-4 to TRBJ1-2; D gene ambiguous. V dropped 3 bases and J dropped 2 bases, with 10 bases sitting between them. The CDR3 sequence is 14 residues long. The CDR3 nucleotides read TGTGCCAGCAGTTTGGTGGAGTCCAACTATGGCTACACCTTC. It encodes CASSLVESNYGYTF.

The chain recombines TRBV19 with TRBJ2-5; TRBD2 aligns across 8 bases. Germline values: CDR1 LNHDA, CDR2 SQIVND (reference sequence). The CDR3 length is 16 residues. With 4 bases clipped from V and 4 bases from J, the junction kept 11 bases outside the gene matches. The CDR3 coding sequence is TGTGCCAGTAGTAACACGGGACTAGGATTGGGAGAGACCCAGTACTTC. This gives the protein CASSNTGLGLGETQYF.

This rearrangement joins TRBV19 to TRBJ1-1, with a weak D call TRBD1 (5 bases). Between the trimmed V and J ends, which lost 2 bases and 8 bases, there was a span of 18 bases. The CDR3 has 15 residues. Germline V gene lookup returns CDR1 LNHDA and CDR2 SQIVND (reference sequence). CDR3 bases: TGTGCCAGTAGTATATTGGGGCAGGGTAGGACAGAAGCTTTCTTT. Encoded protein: CASSILGQGRTEAFF.

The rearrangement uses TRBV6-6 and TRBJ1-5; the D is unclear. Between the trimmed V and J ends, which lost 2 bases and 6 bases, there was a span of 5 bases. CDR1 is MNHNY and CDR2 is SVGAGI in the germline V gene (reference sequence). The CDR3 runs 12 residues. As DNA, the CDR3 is TGTGCCAGCAGTTACGGGAGTCAGCCCCAGCATTTT. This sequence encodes CASSYGSQPQHF.

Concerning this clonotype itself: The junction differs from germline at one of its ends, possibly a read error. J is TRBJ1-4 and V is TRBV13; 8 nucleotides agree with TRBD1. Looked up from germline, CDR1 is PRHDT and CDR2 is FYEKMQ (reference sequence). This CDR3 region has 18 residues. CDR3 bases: TGTGCCACCAGCTTACGACAGGGGAGGGTAACTGGTAATGAAAAACTGTTTTTT. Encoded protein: CATSLRQGRVTGNEKLFF.

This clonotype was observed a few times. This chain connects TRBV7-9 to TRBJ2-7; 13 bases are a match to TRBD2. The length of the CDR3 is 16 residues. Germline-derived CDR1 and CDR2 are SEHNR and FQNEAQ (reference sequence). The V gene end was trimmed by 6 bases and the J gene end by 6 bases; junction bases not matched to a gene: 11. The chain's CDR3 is CASSFLGTSGKREQYF. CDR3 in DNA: TGTGCCAGCAGTTTCCTCGGGACTAGCGGGAAGCGCGAGCAGTACTTC.

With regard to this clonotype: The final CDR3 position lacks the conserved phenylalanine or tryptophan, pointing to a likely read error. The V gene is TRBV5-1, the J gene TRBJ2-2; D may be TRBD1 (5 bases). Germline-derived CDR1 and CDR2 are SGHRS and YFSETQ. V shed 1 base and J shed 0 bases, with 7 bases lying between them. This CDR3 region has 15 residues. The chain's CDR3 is CASSLSQANTGELFL. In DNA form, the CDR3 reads TGCGCCAGCAGCTTGTCACAGGCGAACACCGGGGAGCTGTTTCTT.

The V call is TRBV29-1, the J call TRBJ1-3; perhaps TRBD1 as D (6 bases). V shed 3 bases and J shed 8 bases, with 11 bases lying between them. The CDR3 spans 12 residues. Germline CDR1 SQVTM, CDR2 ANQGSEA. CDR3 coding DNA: TGCAGCGTTGATGTACAGGGAGACACCATATATTTT. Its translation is CSVDVQGDTIYF.

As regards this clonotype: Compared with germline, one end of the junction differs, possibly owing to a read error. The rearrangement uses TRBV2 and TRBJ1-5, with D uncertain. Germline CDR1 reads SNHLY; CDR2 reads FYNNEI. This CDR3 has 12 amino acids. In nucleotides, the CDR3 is TGTACCAGCACGAATGGCAATCAGCCCCAGCATTTT. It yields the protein CTSTNGNQPQHF.

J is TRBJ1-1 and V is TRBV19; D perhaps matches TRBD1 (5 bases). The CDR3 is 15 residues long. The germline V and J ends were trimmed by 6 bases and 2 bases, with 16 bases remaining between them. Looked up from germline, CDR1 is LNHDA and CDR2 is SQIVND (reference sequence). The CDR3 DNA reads TGTGCCAGTAGCCGAACCCAGGGCCCCAACACTGAAGCTTTCTTT. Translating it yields CASSRTQGPNTEAFF.

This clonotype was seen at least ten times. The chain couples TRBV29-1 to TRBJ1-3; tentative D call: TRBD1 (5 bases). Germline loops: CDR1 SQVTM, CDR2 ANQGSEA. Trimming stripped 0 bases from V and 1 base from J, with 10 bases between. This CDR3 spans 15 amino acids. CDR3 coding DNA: TGCAGCGTTGAAGATCTGGCAGGGTCTGGAAACACCATATATTTT. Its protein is CSVEDLAGSGNTIYF.

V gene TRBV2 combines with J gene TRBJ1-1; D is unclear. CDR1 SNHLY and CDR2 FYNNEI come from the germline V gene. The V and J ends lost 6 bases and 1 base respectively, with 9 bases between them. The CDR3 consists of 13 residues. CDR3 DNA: TGTGCCAGCAGCGGCGAGGAGAACACTGAAGCTTTCTTT. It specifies CASSGEENTEAFF. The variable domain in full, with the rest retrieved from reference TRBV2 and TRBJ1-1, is EPEVTQTPSHQVTQMGQEVILRCVPISNHLYFYWYRQILGQKVEFLVSFYNNEISEKSEIFDDQFSVERPDGSNFTLKIRSTKLEDSAMYFCASSGEENTEAFFGQGTRLTVV.

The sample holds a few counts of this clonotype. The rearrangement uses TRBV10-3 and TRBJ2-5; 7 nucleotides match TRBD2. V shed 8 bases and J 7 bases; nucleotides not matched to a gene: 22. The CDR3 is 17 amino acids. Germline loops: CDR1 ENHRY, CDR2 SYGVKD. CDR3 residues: CAIAPSAGAPSGGTQYF. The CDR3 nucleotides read TGTGCCATCGCCCCATCCGCGGGAGCGCCTTCGGGTGGGACCCAGTACTTC.

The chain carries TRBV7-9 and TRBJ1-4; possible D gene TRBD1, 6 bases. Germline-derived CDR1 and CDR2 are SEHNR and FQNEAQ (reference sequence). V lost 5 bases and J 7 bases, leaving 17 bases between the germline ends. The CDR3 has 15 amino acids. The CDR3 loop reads CASSVQGKSTEKLFF. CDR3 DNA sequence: TGTGCCAGCAGCGTACAGGGTAAGAGTACTGAAAAACTGTTTTTT.

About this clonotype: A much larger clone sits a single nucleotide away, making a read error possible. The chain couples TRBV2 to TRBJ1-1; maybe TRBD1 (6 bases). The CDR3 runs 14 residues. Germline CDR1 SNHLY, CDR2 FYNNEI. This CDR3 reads CAGRAGEINTEAFF. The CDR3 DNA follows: TGTGCCGGCAGGGCAGGGGAGATCAACACTGAAGCTTTCTTT.

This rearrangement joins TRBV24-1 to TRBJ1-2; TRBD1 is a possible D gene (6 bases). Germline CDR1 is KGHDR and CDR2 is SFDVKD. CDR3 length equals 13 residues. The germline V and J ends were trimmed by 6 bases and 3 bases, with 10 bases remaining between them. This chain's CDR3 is CATSPRGDYGYTF. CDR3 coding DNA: TGTGCCACCAGTCCCAGGGGTGACTATGGCTACACCTTC.

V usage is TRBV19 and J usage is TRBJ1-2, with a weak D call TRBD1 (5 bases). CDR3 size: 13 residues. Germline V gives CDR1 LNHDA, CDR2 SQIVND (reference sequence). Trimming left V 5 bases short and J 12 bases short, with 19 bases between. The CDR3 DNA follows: TGTGCCAGTAGTTCCCAGGTGGGGGAGCCGGACACCTTC. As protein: CASSSQVGEPDTF.

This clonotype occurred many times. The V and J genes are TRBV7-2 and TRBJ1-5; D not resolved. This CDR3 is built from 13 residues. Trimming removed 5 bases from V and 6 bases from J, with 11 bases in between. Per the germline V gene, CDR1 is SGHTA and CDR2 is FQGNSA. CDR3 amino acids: CASSPSSVQPQHF. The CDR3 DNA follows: TGTGCCAGCAGCCCATCCAGCGTTCAGCCCCAGCATTTT.